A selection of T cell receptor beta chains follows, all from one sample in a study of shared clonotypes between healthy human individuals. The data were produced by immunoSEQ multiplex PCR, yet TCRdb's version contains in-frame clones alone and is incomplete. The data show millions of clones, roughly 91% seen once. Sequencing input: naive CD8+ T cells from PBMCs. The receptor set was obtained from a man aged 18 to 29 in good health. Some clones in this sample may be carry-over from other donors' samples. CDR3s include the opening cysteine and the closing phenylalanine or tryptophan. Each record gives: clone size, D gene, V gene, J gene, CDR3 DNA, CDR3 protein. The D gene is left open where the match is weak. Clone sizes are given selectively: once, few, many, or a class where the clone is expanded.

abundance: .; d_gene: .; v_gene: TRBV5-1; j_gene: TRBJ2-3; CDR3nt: TGCGCCAGCAGCTTAGGTGAATGGGCAGATACGCAGTATTTT; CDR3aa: CASSLGEWADTQYF
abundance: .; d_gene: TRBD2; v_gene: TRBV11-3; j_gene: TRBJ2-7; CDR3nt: TGTGCCAGCAGCTCTGGACTAGCGGGAGACGAGCAGTACTTC; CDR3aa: CASSSGLAGDEQYF
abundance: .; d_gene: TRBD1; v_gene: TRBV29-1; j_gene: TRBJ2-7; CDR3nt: TGCAGCGTTGAATGGGGGACAGGTGAATACGAGCAGTACTTC; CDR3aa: CSVEWGTGEYEQYF
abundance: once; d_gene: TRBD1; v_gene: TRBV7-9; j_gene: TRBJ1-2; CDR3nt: TGTGCCAGCAGCAACGAGAATCACAGGGGGCCGGGTGGCTACACCTTC; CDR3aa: CASSNENHRGPGGYTF
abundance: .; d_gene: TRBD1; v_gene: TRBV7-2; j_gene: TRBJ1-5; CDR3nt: TGTGCCAGCCGCGACAGGGCAACTAGCAATCAGCCCCAGCATTTT; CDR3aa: CASRDRATSNQPQHF
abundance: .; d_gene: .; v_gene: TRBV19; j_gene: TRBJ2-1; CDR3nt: TGTGCCAGTAGTATTTTCGGGGTTTCCTACAATGAGCAGTTCTTC; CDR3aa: CASSIFGVSYNEQFF
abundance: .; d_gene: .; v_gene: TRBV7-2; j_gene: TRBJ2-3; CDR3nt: TGTGCCAGCTTACGAACAGGCACAGATACGCAGTATTTT; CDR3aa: CASLRTGTDTQYF
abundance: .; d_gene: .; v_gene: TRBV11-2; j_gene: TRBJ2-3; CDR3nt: TGTGCCAGCAGCTTATTGGCAGGGGGCACAGATACGCAGTATTTT; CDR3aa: CASSLLAGGTDTQYF
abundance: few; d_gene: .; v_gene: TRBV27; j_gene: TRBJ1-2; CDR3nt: TGTGCCAGCAGCTCGGGACTCAAAGGGTACTATGGCTACACCTTC; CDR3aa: CASSSGLKGYYGYTF
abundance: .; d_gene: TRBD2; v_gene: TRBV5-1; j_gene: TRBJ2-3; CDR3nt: TGCGCCAGCAGCCAAGGACTAGCGGGACTCCCAGATACGCAGTATTTT; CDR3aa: CASSQGLAGLPDTQYF
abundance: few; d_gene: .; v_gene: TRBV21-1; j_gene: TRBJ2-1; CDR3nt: TGTGCCAGCGGCAGGGGGCTCGGGAATGAGCAGTTCTTC; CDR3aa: CASGRGLGNEQFF
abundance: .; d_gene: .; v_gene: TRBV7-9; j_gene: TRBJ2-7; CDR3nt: TGTGCCAGCAGTCCCGCCCCCTTGGCCTCCTACGAGCAGTACTTC; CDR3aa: CASSPAPLASYEQYF
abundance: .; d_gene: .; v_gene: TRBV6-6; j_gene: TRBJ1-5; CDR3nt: TGTGCCAGCAGCCCAACCACAGGGTATAGCAATCAGCCCCAGCATTTT; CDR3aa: CASSPTTGYSNQPQHF
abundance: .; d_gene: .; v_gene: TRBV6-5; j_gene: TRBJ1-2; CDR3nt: TGTGCCAGCAGTTACTATGGAGGCGACTATGGCTACACCTTC; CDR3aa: CASSYYGGDYGYTF
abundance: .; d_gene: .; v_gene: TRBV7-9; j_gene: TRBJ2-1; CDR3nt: TGTGCCAGCAGCTTAGTAGGGACCGCCTACAATGAGCAGTTCTTC; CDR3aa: CASSLVGTAYNEQFF
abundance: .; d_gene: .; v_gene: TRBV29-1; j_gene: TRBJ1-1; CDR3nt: TGCAGCGTTGAGGCAGGGGCTTATGAAGCTTTCTTT; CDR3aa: CSVEAGAYEAFF
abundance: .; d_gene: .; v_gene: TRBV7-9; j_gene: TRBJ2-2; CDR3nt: TGTGCCAGCAGCCCAACCCGGCAGGGAAACACCGGGGAGCTGTTTTTT; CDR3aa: CASSPTRQGNTGELFF
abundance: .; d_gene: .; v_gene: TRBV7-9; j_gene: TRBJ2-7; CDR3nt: TGTGCCAGCACCCTAGCAACAGGGAGCCACGAGCAGTACTTC; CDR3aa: CASTLATGSHEQYF
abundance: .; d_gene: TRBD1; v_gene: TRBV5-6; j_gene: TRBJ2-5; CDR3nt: TGTGCCAGCAGCTTGAGGACAGGAGGAGAAGAGACCCAGTACTTC; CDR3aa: CASSLRTGGEETQYF
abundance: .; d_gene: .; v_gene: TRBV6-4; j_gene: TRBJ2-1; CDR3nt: TGTGCCAGCAGTGAAGGTGCGACAGTACTCTACAATGAGCAGTTCTTC; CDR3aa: CASSEGATVLYNEQFF
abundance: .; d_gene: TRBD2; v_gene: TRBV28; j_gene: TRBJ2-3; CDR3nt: TGTGCCAGCAGTTTATTAGGTCTGCCGGGAGGGGGCACAGATACGCAGTATTTT; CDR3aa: CASSLLGLPGGGTDTQYF
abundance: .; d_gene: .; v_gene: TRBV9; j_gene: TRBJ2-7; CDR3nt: TGTGCCAGCAGCGAGGGGGGGACGAGCTCCTACGAGCAGTACTTC; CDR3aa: CASSEGGTSSYEQYF
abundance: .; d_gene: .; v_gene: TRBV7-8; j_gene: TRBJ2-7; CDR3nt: TGTGCCAGCAGCTTACAAGGTGGCGGGGCGTCCTACGAGCAGTACTTC; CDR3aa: CASSLQGGGASYEQYF
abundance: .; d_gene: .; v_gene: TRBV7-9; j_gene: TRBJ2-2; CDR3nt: TGTGCCAGCAGCGAAACCCTCCGACAGAGGGGCACCGGGGAGCTGTTTTTT; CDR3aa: CASSETLRQRGTGELFF
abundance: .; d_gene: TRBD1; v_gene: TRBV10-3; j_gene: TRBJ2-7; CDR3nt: TGTGCCATCTCTGACAGGGTGTACGAGCAGTACTTC; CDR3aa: CAISDRVYEQYF
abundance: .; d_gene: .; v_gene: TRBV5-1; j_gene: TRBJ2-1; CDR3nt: TGCGCCAGCAGCTTGGCCGGCAATGAGCAGTTCTTC; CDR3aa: CASSLAGNEQFF
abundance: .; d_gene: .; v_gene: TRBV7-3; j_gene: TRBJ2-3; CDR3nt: TGTGCCAGCAGCTCTGGGAGCAGCACAGATACGCAGTATTTT; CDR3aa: CASSSGSSTDTQYF
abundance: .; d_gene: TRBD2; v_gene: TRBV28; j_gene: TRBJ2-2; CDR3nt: TGTGCCAGCGGGTCACTAGCGCCGAACACCGGGGAGCTGTTTTTT; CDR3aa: CASGSLAPNTGELFF
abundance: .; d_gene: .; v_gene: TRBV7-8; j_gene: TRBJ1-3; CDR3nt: TGTGCCAGCACCCTCGGAGTTAGCTCTGGAAACACCATATATTTT; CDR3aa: CASTLGVSSGNTIYF
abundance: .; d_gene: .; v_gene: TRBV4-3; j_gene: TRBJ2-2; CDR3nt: TGCGCCAGCAGCCAAGATGTCACCGCGAACACCGGGGAGCTGTTTTTT; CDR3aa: CASSQDVTANTGELFF
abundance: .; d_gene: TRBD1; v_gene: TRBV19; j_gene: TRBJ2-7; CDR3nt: TGTGCCAGTAGTAAGCGCTGGACAGGGGTCTACGAGCAGTACTTC; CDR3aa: CASSKRWTGVYEQYF
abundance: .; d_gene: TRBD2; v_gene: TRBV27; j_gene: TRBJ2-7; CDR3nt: TGTGCCAGCAGTTCACCCTTGGAGGGTCCGGGACTAGCGGGAAAAACGTCCTACGAGCAGTACTTC; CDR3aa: CASSSPLEGPGLAGKTSYEQYF
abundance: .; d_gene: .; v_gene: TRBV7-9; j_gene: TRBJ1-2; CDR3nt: TGTGCCAGCAGCTTTTCGGGTCGAGGCGGCTACACCTTC; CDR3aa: CASSFSGRGGYTF
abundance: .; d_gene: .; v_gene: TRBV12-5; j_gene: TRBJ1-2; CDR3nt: TGTGCTAGTGGTTTGGGGGACCGGGGGCTTATCTATGGCTACACCTTC; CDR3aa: CASGLGDRGLIYGYTF
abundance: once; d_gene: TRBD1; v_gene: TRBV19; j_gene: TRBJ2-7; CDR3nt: TGTGCCAGTAGTACGACAGGGGGCATACCCTCCTACGAGCAGTACTTC; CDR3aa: CASSTTGGIPSYEQYF
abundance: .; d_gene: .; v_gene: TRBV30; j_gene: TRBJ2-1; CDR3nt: TGTGCCTGGAGGGGGCTAGTTGGTGAGCAGTTCTTC; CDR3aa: CAWRGLVGEQFF
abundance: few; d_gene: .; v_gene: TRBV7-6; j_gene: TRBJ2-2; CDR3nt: TGTGCCAGCAGCTTTTTGACCTACACCGGGGAGCTGTTTTTT; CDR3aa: CASSFLTYTGELFF
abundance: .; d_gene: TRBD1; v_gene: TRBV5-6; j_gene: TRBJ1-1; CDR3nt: TGTGCCAGCAGCTTATGGGGGGCCGCAGGGGGCGATTTTAAGGATGAAGCTTTCTTT; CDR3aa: CASSLWGAAGGDFKDEAFF
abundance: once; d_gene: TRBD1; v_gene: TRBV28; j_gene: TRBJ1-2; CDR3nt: TGTGCCAGCAGTTCCCGGGACAGGGGGTCCTTTAACTATGGCTACACCTTC; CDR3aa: CASSSRDRGSFNYGYTF
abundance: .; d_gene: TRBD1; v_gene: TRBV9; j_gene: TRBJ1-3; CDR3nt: TGTGCCAGCGGGGGACAGGGGGATCCATTCTCTGGAAACACCATATATTTT; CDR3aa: CASGGQGDPFSGNTIYF
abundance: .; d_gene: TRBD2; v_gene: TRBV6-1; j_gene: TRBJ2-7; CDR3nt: TGTGCCAGCACTCTTAGCGGGGTCTCCTACGAGCAGTACTTC; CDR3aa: CASTLSGVSYEQYF
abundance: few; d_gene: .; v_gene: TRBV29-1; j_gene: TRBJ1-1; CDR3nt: TGCAGCGCGGCCGGGACCGAAGCTTTCTTT; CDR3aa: CSAAGTEAFF
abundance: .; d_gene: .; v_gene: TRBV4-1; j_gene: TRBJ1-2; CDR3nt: TGCGCCAGCAGCCAAAGGGCAGGGCCAGGCGCGGTTTCGGTCTATGGCTACACCTTC; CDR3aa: CASSQRAGPGAVSVYGYTF
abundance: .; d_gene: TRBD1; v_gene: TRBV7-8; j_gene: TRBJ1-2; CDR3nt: TGTGCCAGCAATCCCGTGGGGACAGCTTATGGCTACACCTTC; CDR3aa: CASNPVGTAYGYTF
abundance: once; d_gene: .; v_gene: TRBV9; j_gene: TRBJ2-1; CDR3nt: TGTGCCAGCAGCGTGGACGGGGTTCTCTACAATGAGCAGTTCTTC; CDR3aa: CASSVDGVLYNEQFF
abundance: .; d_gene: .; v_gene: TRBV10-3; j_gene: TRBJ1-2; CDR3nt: TGTGCCATCAGTGAGGACAGGTCTCCGGCTGGCTACACCTTC; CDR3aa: CAISEDRSPAGYTF
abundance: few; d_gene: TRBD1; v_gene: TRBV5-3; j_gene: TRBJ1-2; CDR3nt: TGTGCCCTTTCGAAACAGGGGCCAGCTAACTATGGCTACACCTTC; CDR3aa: CALSKQGPANYGYTF
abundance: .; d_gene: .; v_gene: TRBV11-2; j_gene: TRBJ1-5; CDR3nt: TGTGCCAGCAGCTTATCCCCAGATAGCAATCAGCCCCAGCATTTT; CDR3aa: CASSLSPDSNQPQHF
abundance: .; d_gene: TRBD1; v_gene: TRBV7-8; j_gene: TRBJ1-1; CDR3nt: TGTGCCAGCAGCTTATCCGGGGCAGGGGGTTCCCCTGAAACTTTCTTT; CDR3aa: CASSLSGAGGSPETFF
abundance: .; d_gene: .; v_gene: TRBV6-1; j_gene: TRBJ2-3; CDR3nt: TGTGCCATCGGGATAGTTAGCACAGATACGCAGTATTTT; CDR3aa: CAIGIVSTDTQYF
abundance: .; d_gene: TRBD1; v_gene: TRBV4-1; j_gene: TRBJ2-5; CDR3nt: TGCGCCAGCAGCGAATTGGACAGGGGGACGGAGACCCAGTACTTC; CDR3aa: CASSELDRGTETQYF
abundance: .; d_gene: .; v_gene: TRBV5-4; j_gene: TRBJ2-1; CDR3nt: TGTGCCAGCAGTTCTGGTGTTCGGGGGATGGCGGGCCCCTACAATGAGCAGTTCTTC; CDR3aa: CASSSGVRGMAGPYNEQFF
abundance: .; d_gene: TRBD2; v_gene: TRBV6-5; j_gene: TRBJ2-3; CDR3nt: TGTGCCAGCGGTTCGAGGCGGGGGACTAGCACAGATACGCAGTATTTT; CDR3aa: CASGSRRGTSTDTQYF